The sequence of this T cell receptor (beta chain) was determined in a study of metastatic and nonmetastatic thyroid tumors. For the study at large: For malignant and benign thyroid patients, tumor or nodule tissue and blood were the sources whose repertoires were compared. Study-wide results and caveats: According to reports, the diversity of TCR beta was significantly higher in malignant thyroid tumors than in benign nodules, and this held in both blood and tumor samples.

Ahead of thyroid surgery, no patient had received treatment of any kind. The CDR3 runs to 15 residues. Deletions cut 1 base from V and 8 bases from J, with 14 bases between. In the original workflow: Across clinicopathological groups, CDR3 differences served as the basis for building a distant-metastasis classifier for papillary thyroid cancer. TCRdb ran MiXCR on the PCR reads. For this entry, the V and J calls and clone size follow TCRdb and not the study's own pipeline. Here the sample spans approximately 50,000 clones, about 20% being singletons. This clone was seen more than once but under ten times. Its antigen remains unidentified.

The source material was blood. The chain joins TRBV12-3 or TRBV12-4 to TRBJ2-2; D call uncertain. This clonotype originated in a female donor with papillary thyroid cancer or a benign thyroid nodule (not recorded which). Some clones in this sample may be carry-over from other donors' samples. The CDR3 region has the DNA TGTGCCAGCAGTTTAGATGGCCCTCCCTCTGGGGAGCTGTTTTTT. Protein: CASSLDGPPSGELFF.